The rows below give T cell receptor beta chains drawn from one sample of a study of T-cell reconstitution after alpha-beta-depleted transplantation in children. From the PCR reads, TCRdb called clonotypes with MiXCR, one entry per CDR3 protein. The sample consists of just over 950,000 distinct CDR3 sequences, 25% to 35% of them appearing once. Here the sequenced sample was PBMCs, mostly from graft donor cells, taken 360 days after TCRalphabeta/CD19-depleted stem cell transplant. The receptors stem from a boy less than two years old who had a stem cell transplant for SCID, so the T cells may come from the graft donor. CDR3s include the opening cysteine and the closing phenylalanine or tryptophan. Fields, in order: clone size, CDR3 length, J gene, D gene, V gene, CDR3 protein, CDR3 DNA. A D gene is named only where the DNA matches it firmly. Where a row states a size, it is once, few, many or the class of an expanded clone; other rows omit it.

NA	15	TRBJ2-1	NA	TRBV6-1	CASSANRQGGNEQFF	TGTGCCAGCAGCGCTAATAGACAGGGAGGCAATGAGCAGTTCTTC
once	15	TRBJ2-6	NA	TRBV12-3/TRBV12-4	CASRGYGGGANVLTF	TGTGCCAGCAGGGGATATGGGGGGGGGGCCAACGTCCTGACTTTC
NA	13	TRBJ1-4	NA	TRBV29-1	CSVEDRGGEKLFF	TGCAGCGTTGAAGACAGGGGAGGAGAAAAACTGTTTTTT
NA	12	TRBJ2-7	NA	TRBV2	CASTRQTYEQYF	TGTGCCAGCACCCGGCAGACCTACGAGCAGTACTTC
few	14	TRBJ2-1	NA	TRBV12-3/TRBV12-4	CASSLAGVVVEQFF	TGTGCCAGCAGTTTAGCAGGGGTAGTGGTTGAGCAGTTCTTC
few	12	TRBJ1-4	TRBD1	TRBV9	CASSAPGGKLFF	TGTGCCAGCAGCGCTCCAGGGGGAAAACTGTTTTTT
NA	11	TRBJ2-1	NA	TRBV24-1	CATSARDEQFF	TGTGCCACCAGTGCAAGGGATGAGCAGTTCTTC
NA	15	TRBJ2-5	NA	TRBV4-2	CASSQEGLHGGTQYF	TGTGCCAGCAGCCAAGAGGGACTCCATGGAGGGACCCAGTACTTC
NA	14	TRBJ2-7	NA	TRBV2	CASSERGSSYEQYF	TGTGCCAGCAGTGAAAGGGGGAGCTCCTACGAGCAGTACTTC
many	14	TRBJ2-2	NA	TRBV27	CASATGYGTGELFF	TGTGCCAGTGCCACCGGGTACGGCACCGGGGAGCTGTTTTTT
few	14	TRBJ2-7	NA	TRBV6-1	CATTNPEGPGEQYF	TGTGCCACTACCAACCCTGAGGGGCCTGGCGAGCAGTACTTC
NA	18	TRBJ2-7	TRBD2	TRBV4-3	CASSRLAGGPTSPYEQYF	TGCGCCAGCAGCCGTTTAGCGGGGGGGCCTACGAGTCCCTACGAGCAGTACTTC
few	14	TRBJ2-5	NA	TRBV12-3/TRBV12-4	CASSLELIQETQYF	TGTGCCAGCAGTTTAGAGCTTATCCAAGAGACCCAGTACTTC
few	16	TRBJ1-2	NA	TRBV5-1	CASSLAGGQPNYGYTF	TGCGCCAGCAGCTTGGCCGGGGGGCAGCCTAACTATGGCTACACCTTC
few	13	TRBJ2-5	NA	TRBV29-1	CSVGGLRQETQYF	TGCAGCGTTGGGGGACTGCGCCAAGAGACCCAGTACTTC
NA	17	TRBJ2-3	TRBD2	TRBV7-2	CASSFSGLAGGQDTQYF	TGTGCCAGCAGCTTTTCGGGGCTAGCGGGGGGCCAGGATACGCAGTATTTT
NA	11	TRBJ2-4	TRBD1	TRBV27	CASSFRDSWYF	TGTGCCAGCAGTTTCCGGGACAGTTGGTACTTC
once	14	TRBJ1-2	TRBD1	TRBV5-6	CASRQDRVHYGYTF	TGTGCCAGCAGGCAGGACAGGGTTCACTATGGCTACACCTTC
few	15	TRBJ2-1	NA	TRBV12-3/TRBV12-4	CASSPRTKSYNEQFF	TGTGCCAGCAGTCCCCGGACTAAATCCTACAATGAGCAGTTCTTC
few	15	TRBJ2-7	TRBD1	TRBV7-8	CASSLGVDRVYEQYF	TGTGCCAGCAGCCTGGGTGTGGACAGGGTCTACGAGCAGTACTTC
NA	17	TRBJ2-7	TRBD1	TRBV6-9	CASSYAVSGQGTYEQYF	TGTGCCAGCAGTTATGCCGTGTCGGGACAGGGGACCTACGAGCAGTACTTC
few	15	TRBJ2-5	TRBD2	TRBV3-1	CASSQVGLDLETQYF	TGTGCCAGCAGCCAAGTTGGACTAGATCTCGAGACCCAGTACTTC
few	13	TRBJ2-7	NA	TRBV11-2	CASSPPITYEQYF	TGTGCCAGCAGCCCACCGATTACCTACGAGCAGTACTTC
few	12	TRBJ2-7	NA	TRBV10-1	CATPGLVYEQYF	TGCGCCACCCCGGGTCTGGTCTACGAGCAGTACTTC
NA	14	TRBJ1-1	TRBD1	TRBV7-6	CASSPGDRGTEAFF	TGTGCCAGCAGCCCCGGGGACAGGGGAACTGAAGCTTTCTTT
many	13	TRBJ2-3	TRBD1	TRBV29-1	CSTAGQVPDTQYF	TGCAGCACCGCGGGACAGGTACCAGATACGCAGTATTTT
NA	16	TRBJ2-1	TRBD2	TRBV5-1	CASSPGTSGGAGEQFF	TGCGCCAGCAGCCCGGGGACTAGCGGGGGGGCCGGGGAGCAGTTCTTC